This T cell receptor beta chain stems from a study of shared clonotypes between healthy human individuals. The wider study: With ages of 18 to 49, the donors were a couple of women and a few men.

The donors were adults (healthy and HIV-negative) with no recent acute infections or vaccinations. Germline V gives CDR1 SEHNR, CDR2 FQNEAQ (reference sequence). V lost 2 bases and J lost 0; bases outside the gene matches: 7. The CDR3 is 17 residues long. Replicate PCRs from sorted subsets contained roughly 200 ng DNA, which is roughly 30,000 T cell genomes. Assay used: immunoSEQ multiplex PCR; TCRdb lists only in-frame clones, some missing. Of approximately 2.5 million clones detected, approximately 93% appear once; the ten largest clones hold about 0.39%. This TCR was recovered from a man aged 18 to 29 in good health. Some clones in this sample may be carry-over from other donors' samples. The J gene is TRBJ2-1, the V gene TRBV7-9; 7 bases match TRBD2. The sequencing input was naive CD4+ T cells from PBMCs. Sample subset: CD45RA+ positively selected. CDR3 protein: CASSLRPSGVSYNEQFF. The CDR3 nucleotides are TGTGCCAGCAGCTTACGCCCTAGCGGAGTCTCCTACAATGAGCAGTTCTTC.